Below are 32 T cell receptor beta chains sequenced from a single sample in a study of blood T cells in healthy people across ages. The use of a sample-barcoded 5' primer and a J-beta primer mix characterized a second PCR of roughly 6 to 12 cycles. TCRdb re-derived calls from the 5' RACE reads in MiXCR, one entry per CDR3 protein. Found here are under 1,000,000 distinct CDR3 sequences, under 40% of them singletons; the top ten hold over 10%. Sequencing was done on a sample of blood. These receptors all come from a man younger than 30 in good health.

The chain has TRBV4-2 and TRBJ2-3; D possibly uses TRBD1 or TRBD2 (6 bases each). The CDR3 is made up of 17 amino acids. With 3 bases removed from V and 5 bases from J, the gap between germline ends came to 21 bases. Germline V gene data show CDR1 as LGHNA and CDR2 as YNFKEQ. The DNA for the CDR3 is TGTGCCAGCAGCCAGGTTCCCCCGGGGGCTGTAGGAGATACGCAGTATTTT. It translates to CASSQVPPGAVGDTQYF.

The CDR3 here is CASSADRVTTNEKLFF. The CDR3 DNA reads TGTGCCAGCAGCGCGGACAGGGTAACAACTAATGAAAAACTGTTTTTT. V usage is TRBV7-2 and J usage is TRBJ1-4, with 8 bases identical to TRBD1. Germline loops: CDR1 SGHTA, CDR2 FQGNSA. This CDR3 spans 16 amino acids. The V gene end was trimmed by 5 bases and the J gene end by 0 bases; junction bases not matched to a gene: 5.

The genes are TRBV21-1 and TRBJ1-6; TRBD1 reflects the table's D call only, with no check against the DNA. TRBV21-1 counts as a pseudogene. The CDR3 covers 17 residues. Written as DNA, the CDR3 is TGTGCCAGCAGCAAGGCCGGGACCCAAGGTGATAATTCACCCCTCCACTTT. It is translated as CASSKAGTQGDNSPLHF.

This chain joins TRBV12-3 or TRBV12-4 and TRBJ2-2; no firm D call. This CDR3 region has 16 residues. The ends were cut back, 6 bases at V and 7 bases at J, with 21 bases in the middle. CDR3 DNA: TGTGCCAGCAGCCCCCGGGTTCTATCAAGCAGCGGGGAGCTGTTTTTT. Translating it yields CASSPRVLSSSGELFF.

This clonotype was observed many times. V gene TRBV20-1 combines with J gene TRBJ2-7; D unclear. V gave up 3 bases and J gave up 2 bases, with 17 bases separating them. The CDR3 has 15 amino acids. Germline lookup yields CDR1 DFQATT and CDR2 SNEGSKA (reference sequence). The CDR3 sequence is CSARGTEAPPYEQYF. The CDR3 region has the DNA TGCAGTGCTAGGGGAACAGAGGCTCCCCCCTACGAGCAGTACTTC.

This clonotype appeared a few times. J is TRBJ2-1 and V is TRBV9, with a tentative D call TRBD1 (6 bases). The CDR3 runs to 12 residues. CDR1 SGDLS and CDR2 YYNGEE come from the germline V gene. The V and J ends lost 5 bases and 5 bases respectively, with 8 bases between them. The CDR3 sequence: CASRDSNNEQFF. CDR3 bases: TGTGCCAGCAGGGACAGCAACAATGAGCAGTTCTTC.

This chain connects TRBV7-2 to TRBJ2-7, with D possibly matching TRBD2 (7 bases). CDR1 and CDR2 from the germline V gene are SGHTA and FQGNSA. There are 16 residues in the CDR3. Trimming took off 1 base at V and 6 bases at J, with 19 bases between the two ends. The CDR3: CASSLDSTPGGREQYF. The CDR3 DNA reads TGTGCCAGCAGCTTAGACTCGACTCCGGGGGGCCGCGAGCAGTACTTC.

The V call is TRBV10-3, the J call TRBJ2-3, with TRBD2 matching over 10 bases. This CDR3 region has 16 residues. The germline CDR1 and CDR2 sequences are ENHRY and SYGVKD. V trimming: 7 bases; J trimming: 5 bases; junction bases outside the gene matches: 12. Here the CDR3 DNA reads TGTGCCATCAAGCTCGAGCGGGGGGGCCTTAAAGATACGCAGTATTTT. Its translation: CAIKLERGGLKDTQYF.

In its sample, this clonotype was seen many times. The chain recombines TRBV20-1 with TRBJ2-5; 8 bases are a match to TRBD2. The CDR3 extends over 15 amino acids. V gave up 0 bases and J gave up 11 bases; unmatched junction bases: 14. Germline V lookup: CDR1 DFQATT, CDR2 SNEGSKA (reference sequence). DNA of the CDR3: TGCAGTGCTAGAGACCCTGGGACTAGTACCAATGAGCAGTACTTC. Protein product: CSARDPGTSTNEQYF.

V is TRBV6-5 and J is TRBJ1-2, with a weak D call TRBD1 (5 bases). The CDR3 extends over 17 amino acids. Germline V gene data show CDR1 as MNHEY and CDR2 as SVGAGI. The ends were cut back, 2 bases at V and 0 bases at J, with 16 bases in the middle. This chain's CDR3 is CASSYNRRGGANYGYTF. CDR3 DNA: TGTGCCAGCAGTTACAACCGGCGTGGGGGAGCTAACTATGGCTACACCTTC.

The genes are TRBV28 and TRBJ1-3; D remains unclear. The CDR3 sequence is 16 residues long. Trimming shortened V by 6 bases and J by 2 bases, and 17 bases separated the two germline ends. Germline V lookup: CDR1 MDHEN, CDR2 SYDVKM. DNA of the CDR3: TGTGCCAGCAGCCCCTCAGATAATTTCCCTGGAAACACCATATATTTT. It specifies CASSPSDNFPGNTIYF.

This clonotype came up once. A much larger clone sits a single nucleotide away, making a read error possible. The chain recombines TRBV7-2 with TRBJ2-3, with no clear D. Germline V gene sequence: CDR1 SGHTA, CDR2 FQGNSA. CDR3 length: 13 residues. CDR3 bases: TGTGCCAGCTTGGGATTTAGCACAGATATGCAGTATTTT. Protein sequence: CASLGFSTDMQYF. The complete variable domain, with remaining parts taken from reference TRBV7-2 and TRBJ2-3, reads GAGVSQSPSNKVTEKGKDVELRCDPISGHTALYWYRQSLGQGLEFLIYFQGNSAPDKSGLPSDRFSAERTGGSVSTLTIQRTQQEDSAVYLCASLGFSTDMQYFGPGTRLTVL.

This sequence joins TRBV9 and TRBJ1-1; TRBD1 aligns across 7 bases. The CDR3 length is 22 residues. V dropped 1 base and J dropped 1; count of bases not matched to a gene: 25. The germline CDR1 and CDR2 sequences are SGDLS and YYNGEE. In DNA form, the CDR3 reads TGTGCCAGCAGCGTAAGTCGGGAGAGGGACAGAGAGGGGGGGAGACCGAACACTGAAGCTTTCTTT. Amino acids: CASSVSRERDREGGRPNTEAFF.

This rearrangement joins TRBV25-1 to TRBJ2-7, with D unclear. CDR3 length equals 15 residues. The V end lost 2 bases, the J end lost 1 base, and 12 bases lay between the germline ends. In germline, CDR1 is MGHDK, CDR2 SYGVNS. CDR3 in amino acids: CASSEIGPGSYEQYF. The DNA of the CDR3 is TGTGCCAGCAGTGAAATTGGGCCAGGATCCTACGAGCAGTACTTC.

This clonotype was recorded a few times. V and J are TRBV6-1 and TRBJ1-6; the match to TRBD1 covers 8 bases. V lost 7 bases to trimming and J lost 1 base; unmatched junction nucleotides: 6. Germline-derived CDR1 and CDR2 are MNHNS and SASEGT. The CDR3 is 16 amino acids. The CDR3 is CASIEDRGSYNSPLHF. CDR3 in DNA: TGTGCCAGCATCGAAGACAGGGGTTCCTATAATTCACCCCTCCACTTT.

This clonotype was found many times. The chain has TRBV12-3 or TRBV12-4 and TRBJ2-3; no clear D gene. The CDR3 runs to 17 residues. The ends were cut back, 5 bases at V and 0 bases at J, with 18 bases in the middle. The CDR3: CASSPSPARTSTDTQYF. The CDR3 DNA reads TGTGCCAGCAGTCCCAGCCCTGCGCGGACCAGCACAGATACGCAGTATTTT.

The chain recombines TRBV20-1 with TRBJ2-3, with D perhaps TRBD2 (5 bases). The CDR3 is 15 amino acids. CDR1 and CDR2 (germline): DFQATT, SNEGSKA (reference sequence). V was pared by 6 bases and J by 0 bases, with 16 bases between. CDR3 sequence: CSALSALASTDTQYF. CDR3 bases: TGCAGTGCCCTCTCCGCCCTAGCAAGCACAGATACGCAGTATTTT.

This clonotype was seen a handful of times. V gene TRBV5-1 combines with J gene TRBJ2-7; 7 positions match TRBD2. CDR3 length equals 17 residues. V lost 7 bases to trimming and J lost 0 bases; unmatched junction nucleotides: 16. Germline lookup yields CDR1 SGHRS and CDR2 YFSETQ. This CDR3 is CASRPREERGFSYEQYF. CDR3 in DNA: TGCGCCAGCCGCCCGAGGGAAGAGCGGGGTTTCTCCTACGAGCAGTACTTC.

J is TRBJ2-3 and V is TRBV28; maybe TRBD1 (6 bases). The CDR3 contains 14 residues. The V and J ends lost 6 bases and 2 bases respectively, with 12 bases between them. Germline loops: CDR1 MDHEN, CDR2 SYDVKM. CDR3 region: CASSDRINTDTQYF. The CDR3 coding sequence is TGTGCCAGCAGCGACAGGATCAACACAGATACGCAGTATTTT.

The chain is built from TRBV5-4 and TRBJ2-7; TRBD2 agrees at 14 bases. The J call is doubtful: the DNA matches TRBJ2-5 better. Looked up from germline, CDR1 is SGHNT and CDR2 is YYREEE (reference sequence). This CDR3 has 17 amino acids. As DNA, the CDR3 is TGTGCCAGCAGATTCGGGACTAGCGGGAGTTTGGAAGAGACCCAGTACTTC. Translated: CASRFGTSGSLEETQYF.

The J gene is TRBJ1-2, the V gene TRBV20-1; D is possibly TRBD1 (6 bases). Germline CDR1 and CDR2: DFQATT and SNEGSKA (reference sequence). The CDR3 contains 13 residues. The ends were cut back, 3 bases at V and 2 bases at J, with 10 bases in the middle. The CDR3 bases are TGCAGTGCTAGCCCGGACAGCAACTATGGCTACACCTTC. Translation gives CSASPDSNYGYTF.

The V and J genes are TRBV4-3 and TRBJ2-4, with D unclear. This CDR3 contains 17 residues. Germline CDR1 and CDR2: LGHNA and YSLEER. V was trimmed by 1 base and J by 3 bases, leaving 16 bases between them. DNA of the CDR3: TGCGCCAGCAGCCAAGTCTGGAGTCTTGGGAACAAAAACATTCAGTACTTC. Its protein product is CASSQVWSLGNKNIQYF.

V is TRBV4-1 and J is TRBJ2-7; D might be TRBD2 (6 bases). CDR1 and CDR2 from the germline V gene are MGHRA and YSYEKL. The CDR3 is made up of 14 amino acids. Between the trimmed V and J ends, which lost 1 base and 4 bases, there was a span of 11 bases. CDR3 DNA sequence: TGCGCCAGCAGCCAAGTGGACCTAGCGTACGAGCAGTACTTC. It translates to CASSQVDLAYEQYF.

This chain's CDR3 is CASSSDSLISGNTIYF. The CDR3 DNA follows: TGTGCCAGCAGTTCGGACAGTCTAATCTCTGGAAACACCATATATTTT. The chain couples TRBV12-3 or TRBV12-4 to TRBJ1-3, with D perhaps matching TRBD1 (6 bases). The CDR3 runs 16 residues. V dropped 4 bases and J dropped 0 bases, with 13 bases sitting between them.

This clonotype was found a few times. V is TRBV5-4 and J is TRBJ2-4; D not resolved. This CDR3 is built from 14 residues. Trimming cost V 4 bases and J 5 bases, with 13 bases left between them. Germline CDR1 SGHNT, CDR2 YYREEE (reference sequence). In nucleotides, the CDR3 is TGTGCCAGCAGCGTGGAGAGTTTGGAAAACATTCAGTACTTC. This codes for CASSVESLENIQYF. The variable domain in full, with the rest retrieved from reference TRBV5-4 and TRBJ2-4, is ETGVTQSPTHLIKTRGQQVTLRCSSQSGHNTVSWYQQALGQGPQFIFQYYREEENGRGNFPPRFSGLQFPNYSSELNVNALELDDSALYLCASSVESLENIQYFGAGTRLSVL.

This clonotype has only one observation. A much larger clone differs by one base, so this may be a read error. The CDR3 DNA follows: TGCAGCGTTCGCGGCAAGTTCATTTCGGGACAGGGGTTTTCCGACGAGCAGTACTTC. Its translation: CSVRGKFISGQGFSDEQYF. This chain connects TRBV29-1 to TRBJ2-7, with TRBD1 identical over 10 bases. Germline-derived CDR1 and CDR2 are SQVTM and ANQGSEA. V was pared by 5 bases and J by 5 bases, with 24 bases of the junction left unmatched. The CDR3 covers 19 residues.

V gene TRBV2 combines with J gene TRBJ2-7, with 7 bases matching TRBD1. CDR3 size: 14 residues. V lost 8 bases to trimming and J lost 6 bases; unmatched junction nucleotides: 13. CDR1 and CDR2 (germline): SNHLY, FYNNEI. The CDR3 nucleotides read TGTGCCAGCGGGTCAGACAGGGAACCGGCCGAGCAGTACTTC. Protein product: CASGSDREPAEQYF. The full variable domain, in which reference TRBV2 and TRBJ2-7 provide the parts outside the CDR3, is EPEVTQTPSHQVTQMGQEVILRCVPISNHLYFYWYRQILGQKVEFLVSFYNNEISEKSEIFDDQFSVERPDGSNFTLKIRSTKLEDSAMYFCASGSDREPAEQYFGPGTRLTVT.

This clonotype was seen a few times. This chain uses TRBV4-2 with TRBJ2-2, with 7 bases fitting TRBD1. The CDR3 sequence is 14 residues long. V was pared by 7 bases and J by 2 bases, with 4 bases of the junction left unmatched. Germline V gene data show CDR1 as LGHNA and CDR2 as YNFKEQ. CDR3 loop: CASMGQLNTGELFF. Written as DNA, the CDR3 is TGTGCCAGCATGGGACAGCTAAACACCGGGGAGCTGTTTTTT.

This chain links TRBV20-1 with TRBJ2-7; tentative D call: TRBD1 (5 bases). The CDR3 runs 16 residues. Trimming removed 2 bases from V and 4 bases from J, with 21 bases in between. Germline V CDR1 and CDR2: DFQATT, SNEGSKA (reference sequence). CDR3 loop: CSARQSSVTRAYEQYF. The CDR3 coding sequence is TGCAGTGCTAGACAGTCCTCAGTTACCAGGGCTTACGAGCAGTACTTC.

Notes on this clonotype: A read error may account for a junction end that differs from germline. The chain recombines TRBV7-6 with TRBJ2-2; TRBD1 aligns across 7 bases. The germline V gene has CDR1 SGHVS and CDR2 FNYEAQ. The CDR3 is 14 amino acids. CDR3 coding DNA: TGTGCCAGCAGCCTACAGGGGAACGCCGGGGAGCTGTTTTTT. Amino acid sequence: CASSLQGNAGELFF.

V is TRBV6-5 and J is TRBJ2-5, with TRBD2 as a possible D gene (5 bases). Germline assignment: CDR1 MNHEY and CDR2 SVGAGI. The CDR3 has 14 residues. Between the trimmed V and J ends, which lost 1 base and 2 bases, there was a span of 8 bases. The CDR3 DNA sequence: TGTGCCAGCAGTTACTGGAGAGGGCAAGAGACCCAGTACTTC. It translates to CASSYWRGQETQYF.

This clonotype turned up a few times. The chain joins TRBV7-2 to TRBJ1-1; tentatively, D is TRBD1 (5 bases). V was cut by 3 bases and J by 1 base, with 12 bases left in between. CDR1 and CDR2 from the germline V gene are SGHTA and FQGNSA. This CDR3 has 15 residues. This chain's CDR3 is CASSFTGPRNTEAFF. Written as DNA, the CDR3 is TGTGCCAGCAGCTTTACGGGACCGAGGAACACTGAAGCTTTCTTT.